Below, 25 T cell receptor beta chains from the same sample are listed, as sequenced in a study of cytomegalovirus exposure and HLA in healthy donors. Here immunoSEQ multiplex PCR was the method, and the copy in TCRdb shows in-frame clones only, minus some. Of roughly 60,000 clones listed, roughly 96% were seen once; the top ten hold approximately 6%. The sequenced sample was PBMCs. These receptors were obtained from a woman aged 18 to 35 in good health and CMV-seropositive.

The chain joins TRBV29-1 to TRBJ2-3; TRBD2 matches 7 bases. This CDR3 contains 17 residues. The V gene end was trimmed by 2 bases and the J gene end by 6 bases; junction bases not matched to a gene: 17. Germline V gene sequence: CDR1 SQVTM, CDR2 ANQGSEA. The CDR3: CSVEPYPSGSFWDTQYF. CDR3 bases: TGCAGCGTTGAACCCTATCCTAGCGGATCCTTTTGGGATACGCAGTATTTT.

The CDR3 region has the DNA TGTGCCAGCAGCGTCGGGACTAGCGGGTGGAAAGCCTACAATGAGCAGTTCTTC. It is translated as CASSVGTSGWKAYNEQFF. This chain joins TRBV5-8 and TRBJ2-1, with 12 nucleotides matching TRBD2. The CDR3 runs 18 residues. J was trimmed by 2 bases and V by 4 bases; bases with no gene match: 10. CDR1 and CDR2 from the germline V gene are SGHTS and YDEGEE.

The J gene is TRBJ2-7, the V gene TRBV5-4; 9 bases agree with TRBD1. Germline lookup yields CDR1 SGHNT and CDR2 YYREEE (reference sequence). The CDR3 sequence is 15 residues long. Trimming took 2 bases from V and 5 from J; bases not matched to a gene: 8. The CDR3 coding sequence is TGTGCCAGCAGCTTCGTAGACAGGACAGGGGACGAGCAGTACTTC. It translates to CASSFVDRTGDEQYF.

The chain has TRBV20-1 and TRBJ2-5; D is possibly TRBD1 (6 bases). CDR1 DFQATT and CDR2 SNEGSKA come from the germline V gene (reference sequence). Trimming cost V 6 bases and J 4 bases, with 9 bases left between them. This CDR3 is built from 11 residues. CDR3 nucleotide sequence: TGCAGTGCAATGGGGGCAGAGACCCAGTACTTC. It specifies CSAMGAETQYF.

This chain connects TRBV11-1 to TRBJ2-3; D is possibly TRBD2 (6 bases). Germline V gene lookup returns CDR1 SGHAT and CDR2 FQDESV (reference sequence). The V end lost 5 bases, the J end lost 0 bases, and 12 bases lay between the germline ends. The CDR3 has 15 residues. The CDR3 loop is CASSRGSGSTDTQYF. As DNA, the CDR3 is TGTGCCAGCAGCCGGGGCAGCGGGAGCACAGATACGCAGTATTTT.

The chain uses TRBV4-3 and TRBJ2-1, with D tentatively TRBD1 (6 bases). V shed 0 bases and J shed 11 bases, with 17 bases lying between them. Germline V gene sequence: CDR1 LGHNA, CDR2 YSLEER. This CDR3 has 15 amino acids. CDR3 amino acids: CASSQERNEGVKQFF. CDR3 DNA: TGCGCCAGCAGCCAAGAAAGAAATGAGGGGGTGAAGCAGTTCTTC.

This chain links TRBV5-6 with TRBJ2-4; tentative D call: TRBD2 (6 bases). CDR1 SGHDT and CDR2 YYEEEE come from the germline V gene. The CDR3 contains 17 residues. Trimming removed 3 bases from V and 8 bases from J, with 24 bases in between. The CDR3 sequence is CASSSSVAPSGVDIQYF. The DNA of the CDR3 is TGTGCCAGCAGCTCGAGCGTAGCCCCATCGGGGGTGGACATTCAGTACTTC.

V is TRBV6-1 and J is TRBJ2-7, with D hard to call. Trimming cost V 8 bases and J 0 bases, with 11 bases left between them. The CDR3 spans 13 residues. Germline V gene lookup returns CDR1 MNHNS and CDR2 SASEGT. DNA of the CDR3: TGTGCCAGCGAGTTCCGCGACTCCTACGAGCAGTACTTC. It encodes CASEFRDSYEQYF.

V usage is TRBV4-1 and J usage is TRBJ2-2, with 10 bases aligning to TRBD1. Germline V gives CDR1 MGHRA, CDR2 YSYEKL. With V trimmed by 4 bases and J by 8 bases, 10 bases remained unmatched. This CDR3 is built from 16 residues. CDR3 in DNA: TGCGCCAGCAGCCCTCCCGGGACAGGGGTTCAGGGGGAGCTGTTTTTT. Its translation is CASSPPGTGVQGELFF.

This clone was observed a single time. V usage is TRBV18 and J usage is TRBJ2-5; 8 nucleotides line up with TRBD1. CDR1 and CDR2 (germline): KGHSH, LQKENI. The V segment lost 4 bases and the J segment 4 bases; nucleotides outside the gene matches: 5. The CDR3 has 14 amino acids. CDR3 sequence reads: CASSHQQGGETQYF. DNA of the CDR3: TGTGCCAGCTCACACCAACAGGGGGGAGAGACCCAGTACTTC.

This clone occurred once. The genes are TRBV15 and TRBJ2-7; 8 nucleotides align to TRBD1. V lost 0 bases to trimming and J lost 7 bases; unmatched junction nucleotides: 5. Germline CDR1 is LNHNV and CDR2 is YYDKDF (reference sequence). There are 14 residues in the CDR3. This chain's CDR3 is CATSREQGAREQYF. CDR3 nucleotides: TGTGCCACCAGCAGAGAGCAGGGGGCAAGAGAGCAGTACTTC.

V is TRBV6-1 and J is TRBJ2-7, with D possibly matching TRBD1 (6 bases). In germline, CDR1 is MNHNS, CDR2 SASEGT. This CDR3 spans 15 amino acids. Trimming left V 2 bases short and J 6 bases short, with 17 bases between. CDR3 amino acids: CASSELQGTLTEQYF. The CDR3 nucleotides read TGTGCCAGCAGTGAATTACAGGGTACTCTAACCGAGCAGTACTTC.

The CDR3 spells CASSQGTKHSVGELFF. Written as DNA, the CDR3 is TGTGCCAGCAGCCAAGGGACTAAACACTCCGTCGGGGAGCTGTTTTTT. The chain has TRBV14 and TRBJ2-2; weak D call: TRBD2 (6 bases). Trimming stripped 1 base from V and 7 bases from J, with 16 bases between. The CDR3 is 16 amino acids. Germline V lookup: CDR1 SGHDN, CDR2 FVKESK.

The J gene is TRBJ2-7, the V gene TRBV6-5; possible D gene TRBD2, 5 bases. Trimming removed 8 bases at V and 5 bases at J, with 10 bases between. Per germline, CDR1 MNHEY and CDR2 SVGAGI. This CDR3 region has 11 residues. The CDR3 is CASQFGDEQYF. CDR3 bases: TGTGCCAGCCAATTCGGGGACGAGCAGTACTTC.

This chain uses TRBV5-1 with TRBJ2-7; TRBD2 aligns across 8 bases. Looked up from germline, CDR1 is SGHRS and CDR2 is YFSETQ. With 0 bases clipped from V and 2 bases from J, the junction kept 4 bases outside the gene matches. The CDR3 spans 15 residues. The CDR3: CASSLELAAPYEQYF. Here the CDR3 DNA reads TGCGCCAGCAGCTTGGAACTAGCGGCCCCCTACGAGCAGTACTTC.

The J gene is TRBJ2-1, the V gene TRBV7-3; 10 bases match TRBD2. V trimming: 5 bases; J trimming: 9 bases; junction bases outside the gene matches: 7. This CDR3 comprises 14 residues. The germline V gene has CDR1 SGHTA and CDR2 FQGTGA. The CDR3 DNA follows: TGTGCCAGCAGCCTTACGGGGACTAGCGCTGAGCAGTTCTTC. Its protein is CASSLTGTSAEQFF. Full variable domain (remainder filled in from reference TRBV7-3 and TRBJ2-1): GAGVSQTPSNKVTEKGKYVELRCDPISGHTALYWYRQSLGQGPEFLIYFQGTGAADDSGLPNDRFFAVRPEGSVSTLKIQRTERGDSAVYLCASSLTGTSAEQFFGPGTRLTVL.

V and J are TRBV28 and TRBJ2-6, with a tentative D call TRBD2 (6 bases). Germline CDR1 MDHEN, CDR2 SYDVKM. The CDR3 contains 15 residues. Trimming took off 3 bases at V and 0 bases at J, with 6 bases between the two ends. The CDR3 loop reads CASSFGGSGANVLTF. In nucleotides, the CDR3 is TGTGCCAGCAGTTTCGGGGGCTCTGGGGCCAACGTCCTGACTTTC.

The chain combines TRBV27 with TRBJ1-3; D remains ambiguous. Germline V gene lookup returns CDR1 MNHEY and CDR2 SMNVEV (reference sequence). This CDR3 comprises 15 residues. Trimming took off 6 bases at V and 0 bases at J, with 12 bases between the two ends. The CDR3 sequence is CASRSDEVSGNTIYF. The CDR3 DNA follows: TGTGCCAGCAGATCGGATGAGGTCTCTGGAAACACCATATATTTT.

The chain links TRBV18 to TRBJ2-1; tentative D call: TRBD2 (7 bases). V lost 4 bases and J lost 10, with 14 bases in between. This CDR3 has 13 residues. The germline CDR1 and CDR2 sequences are KGHSH and LQKENI. This chain's CDR3 is CASSLVAGAEQFF. DNA of the CDR3: TGTGCCAGCTCACTGGTCGCGGGGGCCGAGCAGTTCTTC.

The CDR3, as DNA: TGTGCCAGCAGTTTAGGGGGGGGCTACGAGCAGTACTTC. Translation gives CASSLGGGYEQYF. The J gene is TRBJ2-7, the V gene TRBV27; 7 nucleotides line up with TRBD2. Germline lookup yields CDR1 MNHEY and CDR2 SMNVEV (reference sequence). This CDR3 is built from 13 residues. V trimming: 2 bases; J trimming: 3 bases; junction bases outside the gene matches: 1.

The J gene is TRBJ2-3, the V gene TRBV5-1; TRBD1 might be the D (5 bases). The germline CDR1 and CDR2 sequences are SGHRS and YFSETQ. The V gene lost 1 base and the J gene lost 8 bases, with 17 bases spanning the gap. This CDR3 comprises 15 residues. The CDR3 DNA reads as TGCGCCAGCAGCTTGTCTGGCAGGGTGAGTGGTACGCAGTATTTT. This translates into CASSLSGRVSGTQYF.

V gene TRBV11-2 combines with J gene TRBJ1-4; no definite D call. CDR1 SGHAT and CDR2 FQNNGV come from the germline V gene. V lost 1 base to trimming and J lost 13 bases, with 19 bases between them. CDR3 size: 15 residues. The CDR3 spells CASSLADFRGKGLFF. CDR3 nucleotide sequence: TGTGCCAGCAGCTTAGCGGACTTCCGCGGAAAAGGACTGTTTTTT.

This clone has just one count. At one end the junction does not follow the germline gene, possibly because of a read error. The V gene is TRBV2, the J gene TRBJ2-7; D not resolved. Per the germline V gene, CDR1 is SNHLY and CDR2 is FYNNEI. This CDR3 region has 11 residues. Here the CDR3 reads CASSLEYAPHF. The CDR3 nucleotides are TGTGCCAGCAGCCTAGAGTACGCCCCACACTTC.

The chain is built from TRBV28 and TRBJ1-1; 8 nucleotides align to TRBD1. The CDR3 is made up of 14 amino acids. J lost 1 base, V lost 8 bases, and 6 bases had no gene match. Germline V gene data show CDR1 as MDHEN and CDR2 as SYDVKM. The CDR3 coding sequence is TGTGCCAGCCAGCTAACAGGGGGGAACACTGAAGCTTTCTTT. Its protein product is CASQLTGGNTEAFF.

The CDR3 protein is CASSLATGEQYF. For the CDR3, the DNA is TGTGCCAGCAGTCTAGCGACCGGAGAGCAGTACTTC. The chain is built from TRBV28 and TRBJ2-7, with TRBD2 as a possible D gene (6 bases). Trimming stripped 5 bases from V and 7 bases from J, with 12 bases between. Germline V lookup: CDR1 MDHEN, CDR2 SYDVKM. The CDR3 runs to 12 residues.